The T cell receptor (beta chain) under discussion was sequenced for a study of regulatory T cells in long-lasting Graves disease. Turning to the study itself: Patients with new Graves' disease had used antithyroid drugs below 3 months.

Study results and caveats: Persistent Graves' patients showed a TCR diversity that was lower than that of newly diagnosed ones.

In the case of this clonotype: Antigen unknown.

HTBI primers from iRepertoire and Arm-PCR of CDR3 regions yielded the TCR beta libraries. One entry per CDR3 protein results from TCRdb running MiXCR on the multiplex PCR reads. The profile shows 350,000 to 400,000 distinct CDR3 sequences, about 14% of them singletons. Time point defined: newly diagnosed GD, antithyroid drugs for less than 3 months. PBMC RNA served as the TCR library source. Clinicians diagnosed Graves' disease using American Thyroid Association guidelines. This CDR3 comprises 16 residues. The V gene lost 2 bases and the J gene lost 0 bases, with 15 bases spanning the gap. Germline V gene data show CDR1 as SGHRS and CDR2 as YFSETQ.

The source material was peripheral blood mononuclear cells (PBMCs), sampled at new diagnosis, from a patient treated with antithyroid drugs. This sequence originates from a female donor with Graves disease. The J gene is TRBJ2-7, the V gene TRBV5-1; unclear D gene. The CDR3 nucleotides are TGCGCCAGCAGCTTCTCATTGACGGATACCTCCTACGAGCAGTACTTC. This codes for CASSFSLTDTSYEQYF.